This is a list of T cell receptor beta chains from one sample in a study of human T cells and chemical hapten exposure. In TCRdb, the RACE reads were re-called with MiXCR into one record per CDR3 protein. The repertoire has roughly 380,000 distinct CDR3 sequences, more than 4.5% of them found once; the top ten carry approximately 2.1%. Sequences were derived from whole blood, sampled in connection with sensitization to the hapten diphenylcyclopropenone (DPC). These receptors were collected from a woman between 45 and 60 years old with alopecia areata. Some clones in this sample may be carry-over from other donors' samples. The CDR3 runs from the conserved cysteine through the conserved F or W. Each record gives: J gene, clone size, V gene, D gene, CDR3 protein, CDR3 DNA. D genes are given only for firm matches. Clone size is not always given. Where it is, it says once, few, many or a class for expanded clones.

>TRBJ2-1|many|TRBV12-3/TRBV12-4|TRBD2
CASSRDTTGGGEQFF
TGTGCCAGCAGCCGAGATACTACCGGGGGGGGTGAGCAGTTCTTC
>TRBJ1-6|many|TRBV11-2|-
CASSLDLRQGFSPLHF
TGTGCCAGCAGCTTAGATCTTAGGCAGGGGTTTTCACCCCTCCACTTT
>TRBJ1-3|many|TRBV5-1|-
CASCDSGNTIYF
TGCGCCAGCTGCGACTCTGGAAACACCATATATTTT
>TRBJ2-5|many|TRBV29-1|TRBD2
CSVAGLAGDPYF
TGCAGCGTAGCCGGACTAGCGGGAGACCCGTACTTC
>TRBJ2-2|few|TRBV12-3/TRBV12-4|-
CASTPGQGALRAGELFF
-
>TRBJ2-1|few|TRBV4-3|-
CASSQDPGVDEQFF
TGCGCCAGCAGCCAAGATCCAGGGGTGGATGAGCAGTTCTTC
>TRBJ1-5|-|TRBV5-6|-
CASSSGSDQPQHF
TGTGCCAGCAGCTCCGGGTCCGATCAGCCCCAGCATTTT
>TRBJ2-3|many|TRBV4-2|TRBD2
CASSQVGTSGRDTQYF
TGTGCCAGCAGCCAAGTGGGGACTAGCGGGAGAGATACGCAGTATTTT
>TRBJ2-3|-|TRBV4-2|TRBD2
CASSPRTRTGDTQYF
TGTGCCAGCAGCCCGAGGACTAGAACTGGAGATACGCAGTATTTT
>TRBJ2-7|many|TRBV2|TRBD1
CASSTGQDYEQYF
TGTGCCAGCTCAACGGGACAGGACTACGAGCAGTACTTC
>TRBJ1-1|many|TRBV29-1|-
CSVDHQGTSEAFF
TGCAGCGTTGACCACCAAGGTACGTCTGAAGCTTTCTTT
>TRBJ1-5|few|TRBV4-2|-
CASSTSGGRDQPQHF
TGTGCCAGCAGCACAAGTGGGGGGAGGGATCAGCCCCAGCATTTT
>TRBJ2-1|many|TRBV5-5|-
CASSLDSGRNEQFF
TGTGCCAGCAGCCTGGACAGTGGACGGAATGAGCAGTTCTTC
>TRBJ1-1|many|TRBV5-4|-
CASSLPRAMNTEAFF
TGTGCCAGCAGCTTGCCCAGGGCTATGAACACTGAAGCTTTCTTT